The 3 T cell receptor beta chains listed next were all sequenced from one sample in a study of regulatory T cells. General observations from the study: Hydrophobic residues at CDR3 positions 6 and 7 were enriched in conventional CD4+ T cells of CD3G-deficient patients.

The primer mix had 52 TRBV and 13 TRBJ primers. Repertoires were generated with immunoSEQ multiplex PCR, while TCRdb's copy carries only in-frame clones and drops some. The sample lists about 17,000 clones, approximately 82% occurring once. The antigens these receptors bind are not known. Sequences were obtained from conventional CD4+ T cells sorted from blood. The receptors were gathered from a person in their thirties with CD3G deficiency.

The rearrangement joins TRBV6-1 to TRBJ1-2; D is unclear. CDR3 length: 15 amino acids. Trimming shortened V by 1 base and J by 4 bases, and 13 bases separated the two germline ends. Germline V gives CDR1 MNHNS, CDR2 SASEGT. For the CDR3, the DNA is TGTGCCAGCAGTGAAGGGGATAGTGCCCTCTATGGCTACACCTTC. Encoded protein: CASSEGDSALYGYTF.

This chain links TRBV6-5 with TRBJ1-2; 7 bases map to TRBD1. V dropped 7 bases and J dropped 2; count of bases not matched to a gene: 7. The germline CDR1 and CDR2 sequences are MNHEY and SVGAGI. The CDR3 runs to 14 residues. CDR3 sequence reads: CASMPGQKNYGYTF. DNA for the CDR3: TGTGCCAGCATGCCGGGACAGAAGAACTATGGCTACACCTTC.

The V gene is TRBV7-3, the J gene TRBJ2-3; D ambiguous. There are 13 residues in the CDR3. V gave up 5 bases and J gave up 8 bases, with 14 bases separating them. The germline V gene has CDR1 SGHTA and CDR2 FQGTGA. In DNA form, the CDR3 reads TGTGCCAGCAGCCAGGACCGAGTTGGTACGCAGTATTTT. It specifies CASSQDRVGTQYF.